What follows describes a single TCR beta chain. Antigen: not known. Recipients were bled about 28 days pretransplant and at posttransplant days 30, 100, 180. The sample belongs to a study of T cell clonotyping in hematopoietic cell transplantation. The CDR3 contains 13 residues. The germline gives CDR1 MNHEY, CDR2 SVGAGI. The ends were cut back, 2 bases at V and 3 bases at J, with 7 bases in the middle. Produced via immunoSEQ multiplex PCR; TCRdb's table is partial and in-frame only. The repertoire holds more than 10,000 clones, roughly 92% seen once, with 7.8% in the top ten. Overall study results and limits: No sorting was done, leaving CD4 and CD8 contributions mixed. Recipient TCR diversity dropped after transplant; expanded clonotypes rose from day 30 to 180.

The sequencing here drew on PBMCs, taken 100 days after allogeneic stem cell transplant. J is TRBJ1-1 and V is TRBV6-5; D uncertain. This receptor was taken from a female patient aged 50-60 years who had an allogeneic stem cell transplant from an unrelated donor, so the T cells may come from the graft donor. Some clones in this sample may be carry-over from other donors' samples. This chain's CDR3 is CASSYRADTEAFF. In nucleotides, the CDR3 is TGTGCCAGCAGTTACCGAGCGGACACTGAAGCTTTCTTT.